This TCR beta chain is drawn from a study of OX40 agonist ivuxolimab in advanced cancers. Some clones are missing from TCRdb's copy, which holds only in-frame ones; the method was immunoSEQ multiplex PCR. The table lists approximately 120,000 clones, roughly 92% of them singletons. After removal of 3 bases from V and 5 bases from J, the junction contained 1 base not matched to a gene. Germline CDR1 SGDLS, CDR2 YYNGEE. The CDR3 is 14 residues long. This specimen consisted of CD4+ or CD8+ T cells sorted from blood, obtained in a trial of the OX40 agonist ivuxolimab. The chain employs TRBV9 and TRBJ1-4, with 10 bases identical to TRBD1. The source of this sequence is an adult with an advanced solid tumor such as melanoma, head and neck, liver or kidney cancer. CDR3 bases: TGTGCCAGCAGCGCGGGACAGGGGAATGAAAAACTGTTTTTT. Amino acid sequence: CASSAGQGNEKLFF. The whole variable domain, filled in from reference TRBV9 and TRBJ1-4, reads DSGVTQTPKHLITATGQRVTLRCSPRSGDLSVYWYQQSLDQGLQFLIQYYNGEERAKGNILERFSAQQFPDLHSELNLSSLELGDSALYFCASSAGQGNEKLFFGSGTQLSVL.